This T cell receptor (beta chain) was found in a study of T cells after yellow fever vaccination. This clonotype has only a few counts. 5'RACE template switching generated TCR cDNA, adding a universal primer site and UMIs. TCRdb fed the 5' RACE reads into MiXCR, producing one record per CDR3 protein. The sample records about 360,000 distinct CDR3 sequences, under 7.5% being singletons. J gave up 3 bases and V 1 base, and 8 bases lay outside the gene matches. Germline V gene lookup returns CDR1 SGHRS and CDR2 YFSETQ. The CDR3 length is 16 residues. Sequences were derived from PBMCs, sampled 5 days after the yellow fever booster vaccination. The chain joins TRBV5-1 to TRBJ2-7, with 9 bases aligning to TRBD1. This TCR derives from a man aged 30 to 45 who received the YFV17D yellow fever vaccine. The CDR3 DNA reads TGCGCCAGCAGCTTGCGGGGGACAGGGACCCTCTACGAGCAGTACTTC. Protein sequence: CASSLRGTGTLYEQYF.